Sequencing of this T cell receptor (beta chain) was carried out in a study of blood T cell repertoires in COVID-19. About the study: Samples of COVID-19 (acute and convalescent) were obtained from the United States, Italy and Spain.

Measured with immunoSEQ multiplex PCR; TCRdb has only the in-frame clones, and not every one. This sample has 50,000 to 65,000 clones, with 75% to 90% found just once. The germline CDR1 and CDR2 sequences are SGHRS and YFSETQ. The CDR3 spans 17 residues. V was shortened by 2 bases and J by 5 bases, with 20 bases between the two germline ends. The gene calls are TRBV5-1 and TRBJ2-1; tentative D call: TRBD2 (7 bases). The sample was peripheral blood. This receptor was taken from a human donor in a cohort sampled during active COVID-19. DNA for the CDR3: TGCGCCAGCAGCTTTATCCCGGGGACGGGGGGCCACAATGAGCAGTTCTTC. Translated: CASSFIPGTGGHNEQFF.